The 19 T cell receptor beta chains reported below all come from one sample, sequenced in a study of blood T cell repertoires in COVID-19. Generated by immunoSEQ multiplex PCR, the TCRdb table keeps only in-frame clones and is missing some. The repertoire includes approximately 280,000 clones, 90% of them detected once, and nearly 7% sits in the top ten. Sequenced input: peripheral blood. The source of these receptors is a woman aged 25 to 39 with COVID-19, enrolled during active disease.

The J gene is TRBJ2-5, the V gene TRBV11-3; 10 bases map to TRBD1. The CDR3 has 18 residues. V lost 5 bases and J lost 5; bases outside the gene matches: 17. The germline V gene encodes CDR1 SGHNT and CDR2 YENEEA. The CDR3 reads CASSHPAGTGATGETQYF. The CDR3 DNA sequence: TGTGCCAGCAGCCACCCCGCCGGGACAGGGGCAACCGGGGAGACCCAGTACTTC.

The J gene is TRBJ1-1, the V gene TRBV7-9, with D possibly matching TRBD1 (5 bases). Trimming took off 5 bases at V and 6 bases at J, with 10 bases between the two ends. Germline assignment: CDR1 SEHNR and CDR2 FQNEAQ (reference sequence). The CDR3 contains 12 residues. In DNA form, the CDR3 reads TGTGCCAGCAGCCAAGAAGGGGCTGAAGCTTTCTTT. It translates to CASSQEGAEAFF.

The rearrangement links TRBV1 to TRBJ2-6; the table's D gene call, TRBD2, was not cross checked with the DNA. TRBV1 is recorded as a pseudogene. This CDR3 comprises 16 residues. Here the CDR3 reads CTSSQEDRGGANVLTF. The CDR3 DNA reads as TGCACCAGCAGCCAAGAAGATAGAGGTGGGGCCAACGTCCTGACTTTC.

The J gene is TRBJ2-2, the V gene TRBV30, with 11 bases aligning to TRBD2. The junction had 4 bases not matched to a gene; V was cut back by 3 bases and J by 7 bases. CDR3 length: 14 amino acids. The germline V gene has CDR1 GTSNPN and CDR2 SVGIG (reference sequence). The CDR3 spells CAWRGLAGGGELFF. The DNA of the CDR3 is TGTGCCTGGAGAGGGCTAGCGGGAGGCGGGGAGCTGTTTTTT.

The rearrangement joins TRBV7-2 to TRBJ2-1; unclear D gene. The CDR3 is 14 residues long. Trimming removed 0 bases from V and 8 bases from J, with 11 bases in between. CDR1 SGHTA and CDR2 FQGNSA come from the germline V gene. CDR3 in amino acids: CASSLALVAHEQFF. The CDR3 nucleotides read TGTGCCAGCAGCTTAGCCCTAGTTGCGCATGAGCAGTTCTTC. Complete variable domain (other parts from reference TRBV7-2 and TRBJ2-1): GAGVSQSPSNKVTEKGKDVELRCDPISGHTALYWYRQSLGQGLEFLIYFQGNSAPDKSGLPSDRFSAERTGGSVSTLTIQRTQQEDSAVYLCASSLALVAHEQFFGPGTRLTVL.

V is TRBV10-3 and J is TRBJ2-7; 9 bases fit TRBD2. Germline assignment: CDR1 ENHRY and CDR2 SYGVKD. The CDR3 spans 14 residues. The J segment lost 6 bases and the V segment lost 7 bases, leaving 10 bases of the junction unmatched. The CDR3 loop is CAITAGGTSPEQYF. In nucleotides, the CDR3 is TGTGCCATCACTGCAGGGGGGACTAGCCCCGAGCAGTACTTC.

CDR3 coding DNA: TGTGCCAGCAGCTTAGCGGAAGGAAGCGGCCGTCTTAACTATGGCTACACCTTC. Encoded protein: CASSLAEGSGRLNYGYTF. The chain links TRBV7-8 to TRBJ1-2; no definite D call. The CDR3 runs to 18 residues. V was shortened by 0 bases and J by 1 base, with 18 bases between the two germline ends. CDR1 and CDR2 (germline): SGHVS, FQNEAQ.

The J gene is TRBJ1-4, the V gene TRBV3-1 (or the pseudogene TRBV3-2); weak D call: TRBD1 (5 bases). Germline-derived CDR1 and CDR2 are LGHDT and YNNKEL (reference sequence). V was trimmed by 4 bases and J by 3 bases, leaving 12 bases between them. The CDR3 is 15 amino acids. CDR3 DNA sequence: TGTGCCAGCAGCCGACGGGGGGGATCTAATGAAAAACTGTTTTTT. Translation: CASSRRGGSNEKLFF.

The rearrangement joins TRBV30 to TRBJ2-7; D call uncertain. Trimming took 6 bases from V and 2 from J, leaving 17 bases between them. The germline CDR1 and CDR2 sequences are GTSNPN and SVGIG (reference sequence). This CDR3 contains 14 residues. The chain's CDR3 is CACKNKSWPYEQYF. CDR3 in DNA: TGTGCCTGTAAGAACAAATCATGGCCCTACGAGCAGTACTTC.

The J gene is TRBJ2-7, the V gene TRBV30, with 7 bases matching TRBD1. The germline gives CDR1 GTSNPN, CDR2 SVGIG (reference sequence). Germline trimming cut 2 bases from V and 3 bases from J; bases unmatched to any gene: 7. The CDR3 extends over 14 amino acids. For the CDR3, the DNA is TGTGCCTGGAGTCCGGAACAGGGGTTCTACGAGCAGTACTTC. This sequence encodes CAWSPEQGFYEQYF.

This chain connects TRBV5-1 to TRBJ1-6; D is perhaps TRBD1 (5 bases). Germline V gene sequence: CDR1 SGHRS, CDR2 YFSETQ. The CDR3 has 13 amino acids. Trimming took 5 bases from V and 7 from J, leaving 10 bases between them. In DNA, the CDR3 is TGCGCCAGCAGTCCGACAGCGAATTCACCCCTCCACTTT. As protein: CASSPTANSPLHF.

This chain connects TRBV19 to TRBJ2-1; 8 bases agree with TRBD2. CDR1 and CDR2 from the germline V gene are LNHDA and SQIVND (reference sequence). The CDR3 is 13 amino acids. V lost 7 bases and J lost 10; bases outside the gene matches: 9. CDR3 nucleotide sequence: TGTGCCAGTAATGGCGGGAGGTCTGAAGAGCAGTTCTTC. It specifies CASNGGRSEEQFF.

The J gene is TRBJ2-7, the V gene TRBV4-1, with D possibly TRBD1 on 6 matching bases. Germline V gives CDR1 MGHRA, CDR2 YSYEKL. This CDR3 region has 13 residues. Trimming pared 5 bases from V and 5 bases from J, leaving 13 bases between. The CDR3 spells CASSYRASDEQYF. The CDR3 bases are TGCGCCAGCAGCTACAGGGCGTCCGACGAGCAGTACTTC.

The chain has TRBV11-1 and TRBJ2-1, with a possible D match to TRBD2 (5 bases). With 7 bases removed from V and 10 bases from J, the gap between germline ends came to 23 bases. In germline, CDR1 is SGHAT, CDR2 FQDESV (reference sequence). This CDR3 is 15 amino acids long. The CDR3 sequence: CASTKALAGQVEQFF. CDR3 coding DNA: TGTGCCAGCACCAAGGCCTTGGCGGGCCAGGTGGAGCAGTTCTTC. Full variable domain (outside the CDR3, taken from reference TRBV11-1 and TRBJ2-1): EAEVAQSPRYKITEKSQAVAFWCDPISGHATLYWYRQILGQGPELLVQFQDESVVDDSQLPKDRFSAERLKGVDSTLKIQPAELGDSAMYLCASTKALAGQVEQFFGPGTRLTVL.

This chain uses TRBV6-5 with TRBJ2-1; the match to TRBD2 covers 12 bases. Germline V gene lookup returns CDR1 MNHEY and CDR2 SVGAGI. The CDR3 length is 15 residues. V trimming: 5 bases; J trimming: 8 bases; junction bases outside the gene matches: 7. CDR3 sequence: CASSLTSGSYHEQFF. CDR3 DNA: TGTGCCAGCAGTCTGACTAGCGGGAGTTACCATGAGCAGTTCTTC.

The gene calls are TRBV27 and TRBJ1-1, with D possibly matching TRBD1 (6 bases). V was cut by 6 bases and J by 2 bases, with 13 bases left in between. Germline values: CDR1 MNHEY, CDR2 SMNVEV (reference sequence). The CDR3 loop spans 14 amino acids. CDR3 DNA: TGTGCCAGCAGACGGTGGGGGCCCAACACTGAAGCTTTCTTT. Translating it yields CASRRWGPNTEAFF.

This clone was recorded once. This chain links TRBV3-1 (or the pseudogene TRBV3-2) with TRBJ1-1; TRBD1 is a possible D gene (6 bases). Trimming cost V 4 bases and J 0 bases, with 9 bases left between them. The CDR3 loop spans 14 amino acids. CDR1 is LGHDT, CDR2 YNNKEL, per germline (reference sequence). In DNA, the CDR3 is TGTGCCAGCAGCCCACAGGGCTTGAACACTGAAGCTTTCTTT. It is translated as CASSPQGLNTEAFF.

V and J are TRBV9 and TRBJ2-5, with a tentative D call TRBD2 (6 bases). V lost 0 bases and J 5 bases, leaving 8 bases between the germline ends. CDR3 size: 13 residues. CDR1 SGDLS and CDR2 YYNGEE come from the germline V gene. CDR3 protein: CASSVVGGETQYF. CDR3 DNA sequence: TGTGCCAGCAGCGTAGTTGGGGGGGAGACCCAGTACTTC.

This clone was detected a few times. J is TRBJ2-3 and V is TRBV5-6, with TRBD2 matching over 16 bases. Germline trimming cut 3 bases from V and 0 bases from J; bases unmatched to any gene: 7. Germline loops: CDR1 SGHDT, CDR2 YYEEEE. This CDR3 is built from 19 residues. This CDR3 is CASSSTGLAGGWSTDTQYF. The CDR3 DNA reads TGTGCCAGCAGCTCTACGGGACTAGCGGGAGGGTGGAGCACAGATACGCAGTATTTT.